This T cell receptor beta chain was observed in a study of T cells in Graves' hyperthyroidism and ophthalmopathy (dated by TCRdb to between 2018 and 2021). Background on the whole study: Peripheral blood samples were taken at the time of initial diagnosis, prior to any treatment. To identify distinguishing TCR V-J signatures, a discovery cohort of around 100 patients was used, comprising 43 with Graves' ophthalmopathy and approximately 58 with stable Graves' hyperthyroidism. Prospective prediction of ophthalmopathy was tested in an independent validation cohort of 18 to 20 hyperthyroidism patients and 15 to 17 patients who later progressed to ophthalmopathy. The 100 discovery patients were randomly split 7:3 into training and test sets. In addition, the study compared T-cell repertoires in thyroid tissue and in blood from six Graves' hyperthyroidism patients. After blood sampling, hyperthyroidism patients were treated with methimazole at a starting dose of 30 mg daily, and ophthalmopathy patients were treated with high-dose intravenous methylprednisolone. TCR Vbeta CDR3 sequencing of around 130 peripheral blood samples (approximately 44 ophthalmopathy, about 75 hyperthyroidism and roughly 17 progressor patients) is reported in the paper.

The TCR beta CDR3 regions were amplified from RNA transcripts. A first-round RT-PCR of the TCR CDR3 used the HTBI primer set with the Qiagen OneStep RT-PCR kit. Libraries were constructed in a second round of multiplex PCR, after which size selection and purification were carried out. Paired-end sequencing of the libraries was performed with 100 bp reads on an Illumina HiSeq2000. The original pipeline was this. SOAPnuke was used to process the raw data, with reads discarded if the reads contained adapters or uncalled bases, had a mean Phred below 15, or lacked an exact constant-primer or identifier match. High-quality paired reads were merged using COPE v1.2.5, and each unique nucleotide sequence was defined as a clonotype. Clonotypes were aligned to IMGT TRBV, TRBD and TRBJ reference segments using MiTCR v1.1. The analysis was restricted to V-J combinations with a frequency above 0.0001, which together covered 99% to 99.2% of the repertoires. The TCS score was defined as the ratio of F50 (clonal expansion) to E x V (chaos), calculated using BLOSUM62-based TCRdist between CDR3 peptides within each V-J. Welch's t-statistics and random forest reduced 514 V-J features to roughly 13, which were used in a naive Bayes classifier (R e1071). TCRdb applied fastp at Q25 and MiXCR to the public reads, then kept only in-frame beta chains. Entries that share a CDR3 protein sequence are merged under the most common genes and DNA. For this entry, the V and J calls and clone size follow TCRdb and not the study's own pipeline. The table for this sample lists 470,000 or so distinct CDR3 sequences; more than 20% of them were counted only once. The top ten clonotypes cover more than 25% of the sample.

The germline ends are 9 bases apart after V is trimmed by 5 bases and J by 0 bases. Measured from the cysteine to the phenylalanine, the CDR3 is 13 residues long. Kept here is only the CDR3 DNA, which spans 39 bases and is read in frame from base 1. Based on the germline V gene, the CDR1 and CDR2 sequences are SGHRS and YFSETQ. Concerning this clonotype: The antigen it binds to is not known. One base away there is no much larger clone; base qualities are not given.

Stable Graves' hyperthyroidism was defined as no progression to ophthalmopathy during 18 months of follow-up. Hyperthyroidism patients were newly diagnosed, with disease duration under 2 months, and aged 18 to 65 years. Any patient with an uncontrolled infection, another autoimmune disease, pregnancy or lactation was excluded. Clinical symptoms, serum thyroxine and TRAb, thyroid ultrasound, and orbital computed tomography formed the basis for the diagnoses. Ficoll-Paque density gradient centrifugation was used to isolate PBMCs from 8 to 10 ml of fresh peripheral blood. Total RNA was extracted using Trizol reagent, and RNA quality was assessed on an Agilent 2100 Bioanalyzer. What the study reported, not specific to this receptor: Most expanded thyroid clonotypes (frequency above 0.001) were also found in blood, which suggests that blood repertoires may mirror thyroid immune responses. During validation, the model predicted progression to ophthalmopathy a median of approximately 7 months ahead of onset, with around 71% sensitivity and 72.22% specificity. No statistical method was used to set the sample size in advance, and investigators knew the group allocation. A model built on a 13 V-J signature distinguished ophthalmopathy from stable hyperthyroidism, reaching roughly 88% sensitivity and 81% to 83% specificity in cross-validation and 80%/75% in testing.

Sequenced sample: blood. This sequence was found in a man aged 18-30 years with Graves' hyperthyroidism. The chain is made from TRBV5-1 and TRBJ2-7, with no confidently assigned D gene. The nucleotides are TGCGCCAGCAGTTCCCCGATCTCCTACGAGCAGTACTTC. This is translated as CASSSPISYEQYF.